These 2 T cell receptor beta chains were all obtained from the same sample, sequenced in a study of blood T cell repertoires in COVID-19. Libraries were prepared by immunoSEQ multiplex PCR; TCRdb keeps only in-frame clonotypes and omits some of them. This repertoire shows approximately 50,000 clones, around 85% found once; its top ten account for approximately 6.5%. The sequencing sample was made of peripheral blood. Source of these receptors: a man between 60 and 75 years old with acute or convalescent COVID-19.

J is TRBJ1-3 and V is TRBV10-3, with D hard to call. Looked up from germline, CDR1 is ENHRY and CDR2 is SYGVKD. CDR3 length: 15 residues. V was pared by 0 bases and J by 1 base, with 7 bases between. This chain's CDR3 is CAISESRQSGNTIYF. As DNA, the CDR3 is TGTGCCATCAGTGAGTCGAGACAATCTGGAAACACCATATATTTT.

The chain's CDR3 is CASSFGGTYEQYF. The CDR3, as DNA: TGTGCCAGCAGCTTCGGGGGAACCTACGAGCAGTACTTC. The chain carries TRBV11-1 and TRBJ2-7; the D gene is possibly TRBD2 (6 bases). The V gene lost 3 bases and the J gene lost 2 bases, with 8 bases spanning the gap. Germline CDR1 reads SGHAT; CDR2 reads FQDESV (reference sequence). The CDR3 has 13 amino acids.